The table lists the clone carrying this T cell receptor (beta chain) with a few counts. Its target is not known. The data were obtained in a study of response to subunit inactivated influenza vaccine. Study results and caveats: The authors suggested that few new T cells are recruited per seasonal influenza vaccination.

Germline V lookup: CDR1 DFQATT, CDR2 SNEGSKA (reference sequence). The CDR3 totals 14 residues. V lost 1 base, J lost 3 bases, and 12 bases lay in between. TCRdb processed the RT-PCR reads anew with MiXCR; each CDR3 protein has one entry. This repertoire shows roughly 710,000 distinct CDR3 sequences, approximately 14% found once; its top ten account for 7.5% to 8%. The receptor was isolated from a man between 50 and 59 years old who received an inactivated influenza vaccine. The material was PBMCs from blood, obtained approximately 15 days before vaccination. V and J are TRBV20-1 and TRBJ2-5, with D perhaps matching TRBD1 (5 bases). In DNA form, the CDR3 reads TGCAGTGCTAGAGGCGATATAGGGGAAGAGACCCAGTACTTC. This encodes CSARGDIGEETQYF.